What follows are 6 T cell receptor beta chains derived from one specimen sequenced in a study of T cells in Graves' hyperthyroidism and ophthalmopathy. TCR beta CDR3 sequences were amplified from RNA transcripts. RT-PCR in the first round (using the HTBI primer set) targeted the TCR CDR3. TCRdb reprocessed the multiplex PCR reads with MiXCR, giving one entry per CDR3 protein. This sample has 250,000 or so distinct CDR3 sequences, with 15% found just once. Sequenced input: blood. These receptors all come from a woman aged 45-59 years with Graves' hyperthyroidism that later progressed to Graves' ophthalmopathy.

This clonotype was picked up many times. V gene TRBV7-3 combines with J gene TRBJ2-1; TRBD2 agrees at 10 bases. This CDR3 region has 19 residues. Germline V gives CDR1 SGHTA, CDR2 FQGTGA. V dropped 0 bases and J dropped 7; count of bases not matched to a gene: 15. The CDR3 spells CASSLTGGASGSPGNEQFF. DNA for the CDR3: TGTGCCAGCAGCTTAACGGGGGGGGCTAGCGGGAGCCCGGGAAATGAGCAGTTCTTC.

The table lists this clonotype with many counts. The CDR3 region is CASSLRDFLREQYF. DNA of the CDR3: TGTGCCAGCAGCCTACGGGACTTTTTACGAGAGCAGTACTTC. V usage is TRBV28 and J usage is TRBJ2-7; D is possibly TRBD2 (6 bases). The germline CDR1 and CDR2 sequences are MDHEN and SYDVKM. V was cut by 6 bases and J by 7 bases, with 19 bases left in between. The CDR3 consists of 14 residues.

In this sample, this clonotype turned up many times. The chain uses TRBV5-1 and TRBJ2-2; D is unresolved. Per the germline V gene, CDR1 is SGHRS and CDR2 is YFSETQ. The CDR3 contains 12 residues. Between the trimmed V and J ends, which lost 5 bases and 6 bases, there was a span of 8 bases. Here the CDR3 reads CASRQTPGELFF. DNA of the CDR3: TGCGCCAGCAGACAGACACCCGGGGAGCTGTTTTTT.

The chain carries TRBV4-1 and TRBJ1-4, with D possibly matching TRBD1 (5 bases). V was shortened by 7 bases and J by 8 bases, with 20 bases between the two germline ends. Germline loops: CDR1 MGHRA, CDR2 YSYEKL. There are 15 residues in the CDR3. As DNA, the CDR3 is TGCGCCAGCACCTCCCCAGGGCGGCGGCGAGAAAAACTGTTTTTT. Translated, it gives CASTSPGRRREKLFF.

This clonotype was detected a few times. The chain carries TRBV18 and TRBJ2-3, with 7 nucleotides matching TRBD2. The V and J ends lost 2 bases and 3 bases, in that order; junction bases with no gene match: 8. The CDR3 sequence is 16 residues long. Germline V gives CDR1 KGHSH, CDR2 LQKENI. CDR3 in DNA: TGTGCCAGCTCACCAAGGGCGGGACTAATTACAGATACGCAGTATTTT. Translating gives CASSPRAGLITDTQYF. The variable domain in full, completed from reference TRBV18 and TRBJ2-3, reads NAGVMQNPRHLVRRRGQEARLRCSPMKGHSHVYWYRQLPEEGLKFMVYLQKENIIDESGMPKERFSAEFPKEGPSILRIQQVVRGDSAAYFCASSPRAGLITDTQYFGPGTRLTVL.

This clonotype showed up many times. Here the CDR3 DNA reads TGTGCCACCAGGGGGACCGATTCGAACACTGAAGCTTTCTTT. Amino acid sequence: CATRGTDSNTEAFF. The chain employs TRBV24-1 and TRBJ1-1; TRBD1 is a possible D gene (5 bases). The V gene lost 7 bases and the J gene lost 1 base, with 12 bases spanning the gap. The CDR3 sequence is 14 residues long. Germline V gives CDR1 KGHDR, CDR2 SFDVKD.